Listed below are T cell receptor beta chains from one sample, sequenced in a study of memory CD4+ T cells and cytomegalovirus serostatus. The table came from immunoSEQ multiplex PCR; TCRdb's copy has only in-frame clones and leaves some out. The sample has approximately 40,000 clones, 76% seen once. What was sequenced was memory CD4+ T cells from blood. These receptors were taken from an adult in good health and CMV-seronegative. CDR3s include the opening cysteine and the closing phenylalanine or tryptophan. A D gene is named only where the DNA matches it firmly. Not all rows give a size; the values are once, few, many and, for expanded clones, a class.

TRBV30	TRBD1	NA	TRBJ1-5	CAWKGGPGQPQHF	TGTGCCTGGAAAGGGGGCCCAGGTCAGCCCCAGCATTTT
TRBV28	NA	NA	TRBJ2-5	CASSPRLSGRETQYF	TGTGCCAGCAGTCCCCGCCTCTCGGGCCGGGAGACCCAGTACTTC
TRBV7-6	TRBD1	NA	TRBJ1-1	CASSLSYGRGSKNTEAFF	TGTGCCAGCAGCTTATCATATGGCAGGGGGTCTAAGAATACTGAAGCTTTCTTT
TRBV5-1	NA	NA	TRBJ2-7	CASSLAGTNAYEQYF	TGCGCCAGCAGCTTGGCCGGGACAAACGCTTACGAGCAGTACTTC
TRBV18	NA	NA	TRBJ1-2	CASSPEANYGYTF	TGTGCCAGCTCACCAGAAGCTAACTATGGCTACACCTTC
TRBV28	NA	NA	TRBJ2-1	CASSLAAEQFF	TGTGCCAGCAGTTTGGCGGCTGAGCAGTTCTTC
TRBV6-1	TRBD1	NA	TRBJ1-5	CASSESGGGSQPQHF	TGTGCCAGCAGTGAATCAGGAGGGGGCTCTCAGCCCCAGCATTTT
TRBV7-7	NA	NA	TRBJ2-3	CASSPLTPDTQYF	TGTGCTAGCAGCCCATTAACTCCAGATACGCAGTATTTT
TRBV18	TRBD2	NA	TRBJ2-7	CASSPGAGGFSEQYF	TGTGCCAGCTCCCCGGGTGCGGGGGGCTTTAGCGAGCAGTACTTC
TRBV27	NA	once	TRBJ1-6	CASSPPTAWRSPLHF	TGTGCCAGCAGTCCCCCGACAGCCTGGCGGTCACCCCTCCACTTT
TRBV28	NA	NA	TRBJ1-1	CASSFLVNTEAFF	TGTGCCAGCAGTTTTCTGGTGAACACTGAAGCTTTCTTT
TRBV18	TRBD1	once	TRBJ1-6	CASSQTQGWDSPLHF	TGTGCCAGCTCACAAACACAGGGGTGGGATTCACCCCTCCACTTT
TRBV29-1	NA	NA	TRBJ2-5	CSVDAGIWARQETQYF	TGCAGCGTTGACGCCGGGATATGGGCTAGACAAGAGACCCAGTACTTC
TRBV5-1	NA	NA	TRBJ1-1	CASSFAGTNTEAFF	TGCGCCAGCAGCTTCGCAGGCACGAACACTGAAGCTTTCTTT
TRBV5-1	NA	few	TRBJ1-6	CASSSDGARDSPLHF	TGCGCCAGCAGCTCGGACGGAGCGAGGGATTCACCCCTCCACTTT
TRBV18	NA	NA	TRBJ1-4	CASSPPSGPNEKLFF	TGTGCCAGCTCACCACCATCGGGGCCTAATGAAAAACTGTTTTTT
TRBV5-4	TRBD2	NA	TRBJ2-7	CASSTERGPSYEQYF	TGTGCCAGCAGCACGGAGCGGGGGCCTTCCTACGAGCAGTACTTC
TRBV11-2	TRBD2	NA	TRBJ2-2	CASSPSSGGWVTGELFF	TGTGCCAGCAGCCCCTCTAGCGGGGGGTGGGTCACCGGGGAGCTGTTTTTT
TRBV30	NA	few	TRBJ1-5	CAWSGTLDQPQHF	TGTGCCTGGAGTGGGACCTTAGATCAGCCCCAGCATTTT
TRBV11-2	TRBD1	NA	TRBJ1-6	CASSQQTGGNSPLHF	TGTGCCAGCAGCCAACAGACAGGGGGGAATTCACCCCTCCACTTT
TRBV5-4	TRBD1	NA	TRBJ2-2	CASSVEGRGRTGELFF	TGTGCCAGCAGCGTGGAGGGCAGGGGGCGAACCGGGGAGCTGTTTTTT
TRBV2	NA	NA	TRBJ1-5	CASSGVGQDQPQHF	TGTGCCAGCAGCGGTGTTGGGCAGGATCAGCCCCAGCATTTT
TRBV18	NA	medium-sized	TRBJ1-1	CASSPGLEKGAFF	TGTGCCAGCTCACCGGGACTCGAGAAGGGAGCTTTCTTT
TRBV2	NA	few	TRBJ1-1	CASRFSGNTEAFF	TGTGCCAGCAGATTCTCAGGGAACACTGAAGCTTTCTTT
TRBV5-6	NA	NA	TRBJ2-3	CASSWDPTDTQYF	TGTGCCAGCAGCTGGGACCCCACAGATACGCAGTATTTT
TRBV28	TRBD1	few	TRBJ1-2	CASSGQENYGYTF	TGTGCCAGCTCCGGACAGGAAAACTATGGCTACACCTTC
TRBV5-1	NA	NA	TRBJ2-7	CASSLWLAGYEQYF	TGCGCCAGCAGCTTGTGGCTAGCAGGTTACGAGCAGTACTTC
TRBV6-6	NA	NA	TRBJ2-1	CASSTPTNEQFF	TGTGCCAGCAGTACTCCGACGAATGAGCAGTTCTTC
TRBV5-4	TRBD2	NA	TRBJ2-5	CASSSSGRYQETQYF	TGTGCCAGCAGCTCTAGCGGGAGGTACCAAGAGACCCAGTACTTC
TRBV2	NA	NA	TRBJ1-6	CASMGGLFYNSPLHF	TGTGCCAGCATGGGGGGGCTCTTCTATAATTCACCCCTCCACTTT
TRBV10-3	TRBD1	NA	TRBJ2-3	CAIQGARADTQYF	TGTGCCATCCAGGGGGCTCGGGCAGATACGCAGTATTTT
TRBV18	NA	NA	TRBJ1-1	CASSPVVGAEAFF	TGTGCCAGCTCACCGGTCGTGGGCGCTGAAGCTTTCTTT
TRBV2	TRBD1	NA	TRBJ1-5	CASRVGTGAGPQHF	TGTGCCAGCAGGGTTGGGACAGGAGCCGGGCCCCAGCATTTT
TRBV7-9	TRBD1	NA	TRBJ1-2	CASSFGTAINYGYTF	TGTGCCAGCAGCTTCGGGACAGCCATTAACTATGGCTACACCTTC
TRBV27	NA	NA	TRBJ1-2	CASSFSGGGTANYGYTF	TGTGCCAGCAGTTTTAGTGGCGGCGGTACGGCTAACTATGGCTACACCTTC
TRBV5-1	NA	NA	TRBJ2-1	CASSLLVVDEQFF	TGCGCCAGCAGTTTACTAGTGGTTGATGAGCAGTTCTTC
TRBV28	TRBD2	NA	TRBJ2-4	CARQSGGPGSGIQYF	TGTGCCAGGCAAAGCGGGGGGCCCGGTAGCGGCATTCAGTACTTC
TRBV7-9	NA	NA	TRBJ1-4	CASSLGDSNEKLFF	TGTGCCAGCAGCTTAGGGGACTCTAATGAAAAACTGTTTTTT
TRBV11-1	NA	NA	TRBJ2-2	CASSSHTNTGELFF	TGTGCCAGCAGCTCTCACACGAACACCGGGGAGCTGTTTTTT
TRBV6-1	NA	NA	TRBJ1-6	CASRDRHYNSPLHF	TGTGCCAGCAGAGACAGGCACTATAATTCACCCCTCCACTTT
TRBV28	NA	NA	TRBJ2-7	CASSLDSMGEQYF	TGTGCCAGCAGTTTAGACAGTATGGGCGAGCAGTACTTC
TRBV5-1	TRBD2	NA	TRBJ2-5	CASSPNSGGAGETQYF	TGCGCCAGCAGCCCCAATAGCGGGGGGGCCGGGGAGACCCAGTACTTC
TRBV7-9	NA	NA	TRBJ2-5	CASSPGGLQETQYF	TGTGCCAGCAGCCCGGGGGGCCTACAAGAGACCCAGTACTTC
TRBV28	TRBD1	NA	TRBJ1-6	CASSLKGTAFSPLHF	TGTGCCAGCAGTTTAAAGGGGACAGCCTTTTCACCCCTCCACTTT
TRBV29-1	NA	once	TRBJ1-2	CSVDVRDYGYTF	TGCAGCGTTGACGTGCGGGACTATGGCTACACCTTC